This T cell receptor (beta chain) was identified in a study of cytomegalovirus exposure and HLA in healthy donors. Details on this clone: Its antigen is not known.

The germline V gene encodes CDR1 MNHEY and CDR2 SVGAGI. The CDR3 is 13 residues long. Trimming took 5 bases from V and 0 from J, leaving 8 bases between them. Regarding the study as a whole: Some highly shared sequence variants likely arose as a pipeline artifact.

The PCR ran on 60 Vbeta and 13 Jbeta primers. The authors' processing: Later, 80 million or so unique TCR beta chains were counted in an analysis, and some 11 million of them were shared. Measured with immunoSEQ multiplex PCR; TCRdb has only the in-frame clones, and not every one. V, J and clone size are taken as reported in that table, and D and trimming were inferred from the DNA itself. The sample yields around 100,000 clones, approximately 71% seen once. The sequenced sample was PBMCs. The chain uses TRBV6-5 and TRBJ2-7; D gene unclear. The receptor was derived from a young woman in good health and CMV-seropositive. CDR3: CASSPGSSYEQYF. In DNA form, the CDR3 reads TGTGCCAGCAGTCCCGGTAGCTCCTACGAGCAGTACTTC.